The sequence of this T cell receptor (beta chain) was determined in a study of blood T cell repertoires in COVID-19 (TCRdb year 2020). In terms of the full investigation: Samples from collaborators originated in the United States, Italy and Spain and spanned both the acute and convalescent phases of COVID-19. The prospective study material was composed of cDNA or gDNA derived from T cells, B-cell-depleted T cells, or PBMCs. Subjects who had been exposed to COVID-19, were actively infected with it, or had recovered from it provided the deeply sampled blood TCRbeta repertoires that made up the dataset. The repertoires were made available in a free public database intended to serve as a resource for research on the immune response to SARS-CoV-2. Samples were obtained from the ongoing ImmuneRACE study (first 160 participants) and from about 1,300 subjects provided by 6 global collaborators. Sample metadata almost always included a de-identified subject ID, COVID-19 status, age in years and sex. Where available, HLA class I and class II types were obtained from metadata supplied by the sample provider rather than from assay-based typing. Beyond this particular receptor, the publication reports: The quantity of clinical and demographic metadata differed by source and by participant and was supplied without curation.

The immunoSEQ Assay, a bias-controlled multiplex PCR, was used to amplify TCRbeta CDR3 regions from genomic DNA. As for the authors' bioinformatics: Nucleated cell counts per sample were estimated from amplification of reference gene primers within the assay. To quantify the absolute abundance of each unique TCRbeta CDR3 rearrangement, sequence reads were collapsed and filtered. For each sample, productive Simpson clonality was calculated as the square root of Simpson's diversity index across productive rearrangements. The clones in this table, taken by TCRdb from immuneACCESS, are in-frame only. Not every clone is retained; where verified, under half of the shortfall comes from an unresolved V gene, and the cause of the rest is unknown. V, J and clone size are those of that table, while D and trimming were read from the DNA. This sample gives roughly 150,000 clones in total; about 80% of them show up just once. Approximately 0.5% of the sample belongs to the ten largest clones.

To note about this clone: Its antigen is currently not known. The sample holds no much larger clone one base away, and base qualities are not on file.

Collaborating institutions collected whole blood in K2EDTA tubes following their own protocols. For TCRbeta analysis, collaborators shipped samples in one of three forms: frozen whole blood, isolated PBMCs, or DNA extracted from either of those sample types. The receptor was isolated from a man aged 55 to 70 with acute or convalescent COVID-19. Sequenced: peripheral blood.

The DNA sequence is given as TGTGCCAGCAGGCCGGGGCAGGGGACTGAAAAACTGTTTTTT. It specifies CASRPGQGTEKLFF. The chain uses TRBV2 and TRBJ1-4; TRBD1 might be the D gene, on 6 matching bases. CDR1 and CDR2, per the germline V gene, are SNHLY and FYNNEI. From cysteine to phenylalanine, the CDR3 is 14 amino acids long. CDR3 DNA is the only sequence kept; it has 42 bases, read in frame from the first base. V lost 6 bases and J lost 7 bases; the stretch between them is 15 bases long.